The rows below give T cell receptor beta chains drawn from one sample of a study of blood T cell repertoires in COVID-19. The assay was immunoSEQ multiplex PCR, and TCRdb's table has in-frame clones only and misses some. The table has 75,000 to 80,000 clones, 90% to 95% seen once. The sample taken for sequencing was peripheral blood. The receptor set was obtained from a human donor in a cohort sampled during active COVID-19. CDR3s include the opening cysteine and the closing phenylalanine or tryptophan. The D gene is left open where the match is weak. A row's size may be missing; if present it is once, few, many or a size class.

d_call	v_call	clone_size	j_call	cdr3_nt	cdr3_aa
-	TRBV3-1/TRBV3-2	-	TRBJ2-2	TGTGCCAGCAGCCCGCTAGCCGACCTTGTCGCTGGGGAGCTGTTTTTT	CASSPLADLVAGELFF
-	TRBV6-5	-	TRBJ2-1	TGTGCCAGCAGCAACCGGGACACCTACAATGAGCAGTTCTTC	CASSNRDTYNEQFF
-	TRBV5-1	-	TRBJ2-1	TGCGCCAGCAGCTTGAGTCAGGGGATCCACAATGAGCAGTTCTTC	CASSLSQGIHNEQFF
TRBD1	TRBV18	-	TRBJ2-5	TGTGCCAGCTCACCCTGGACAGGGGAGGAGACCCAGTACTTC	CASSPWTGEETQYF
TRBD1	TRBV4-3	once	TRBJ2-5	TGCGCCAGCAGACCGGACAGGTACTCGGGGACCCAGTACTTC	CASRPDRYSGTQYF
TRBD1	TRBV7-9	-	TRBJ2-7	TGTGCCAGCAGCTTCCCCCGGGACAGCTCCTACGAGCAGTACTTC	CASSFPRDSSYEQYF
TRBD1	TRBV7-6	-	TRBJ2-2	TGTGCCAGCACCTTAGGACAGGGCACCGGGGAGCTGTTTTTT	CASTLGQGTGELFF
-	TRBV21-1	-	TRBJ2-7	TGTGCCAGCAGCAGGGACAGGGAGCTTTACGAGCAGTACTTC	CASSRDRELYEQYF
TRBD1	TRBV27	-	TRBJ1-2	TGTGCCAGCAGTTTATCGAGGGCAGGGGGCACTGGCTACACCTTC	CASSLSRAGGTGYTF
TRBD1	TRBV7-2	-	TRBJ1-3	TGTGCCAGCAGCTTAGCTGGACAGGGCCTAAACACCATATATTTT	CASSLAGQGLNTIYF
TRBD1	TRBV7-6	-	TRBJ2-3	TGTGCCAGCAGCTTAATGGGACAGAACACAGATACGCAGTATTTT	CASSLMGQNTDTQYF
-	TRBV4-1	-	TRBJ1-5	TGCGCCAGCAGCCAAGTTGGGGGGAGGGGAAGCAATCAGCCCCAGCATTTT	CASSQVGGRGSNQPQHF
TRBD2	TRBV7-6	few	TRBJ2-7	TGTGCCAGCAGCCCGGGACCGGGGGGCGAGCAGTACTTC	CASSPGPGGEQYF
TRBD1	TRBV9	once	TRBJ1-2	TGTGCCAGCAGCGACAGGGGAGCCCAATATGTTGGCTACACCTTC	CASSDRGAQYVGYTF
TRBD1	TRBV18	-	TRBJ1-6	TGTGCCAGCTCACCAAGCCAGGGGGAGGATCTCCACTTT	CASSPSQGEDLHF
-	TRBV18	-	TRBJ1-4	TGTGCCAGCTGCAGGGGTAATGAAAAACTGTTTTTT	CASCRGNEKLFF
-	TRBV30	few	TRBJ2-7	TGTGCCTGGAGTGTAGGAGGGGACGAGCAGTACTTC	CAWSVGGDEQYF
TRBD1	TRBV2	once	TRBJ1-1	TGTGCCAGCAGTGAACGGCAACTGGGACAGGGGGCCGTCTTAGCTTTCTTT	CASSERQLGQGAVLAFF
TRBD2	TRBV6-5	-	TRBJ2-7	TGTGCCAGCAGAAACCTAGCGGGGGGGCCTAACGAGCAGTACTTC	CASRNLAGGPNEQYF
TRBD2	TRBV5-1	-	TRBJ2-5	TGCGCCAGCAGCTTTGGAGGGCTAGCGGGGGAGATGGAGACCCAGTACTTC	CASSFGGLAGEMETQYF
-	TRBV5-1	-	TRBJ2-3	TGCGCCAGCAGCTTCACGGGGAGATACACAGATACGCAGTATTTT	CASSFTGRYTDTQYF
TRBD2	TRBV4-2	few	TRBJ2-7	TGTGCCAGCAGCCAAGATTTGGCTAGCGGAACCTACGAGCAGTACTTC	CASSQDLASGTYEQYF
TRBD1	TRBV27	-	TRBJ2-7	TGTGCCAGCGGGGACAGGAGGGCTTACGAGCAGTACTTC	CASGDRRAYEQYF